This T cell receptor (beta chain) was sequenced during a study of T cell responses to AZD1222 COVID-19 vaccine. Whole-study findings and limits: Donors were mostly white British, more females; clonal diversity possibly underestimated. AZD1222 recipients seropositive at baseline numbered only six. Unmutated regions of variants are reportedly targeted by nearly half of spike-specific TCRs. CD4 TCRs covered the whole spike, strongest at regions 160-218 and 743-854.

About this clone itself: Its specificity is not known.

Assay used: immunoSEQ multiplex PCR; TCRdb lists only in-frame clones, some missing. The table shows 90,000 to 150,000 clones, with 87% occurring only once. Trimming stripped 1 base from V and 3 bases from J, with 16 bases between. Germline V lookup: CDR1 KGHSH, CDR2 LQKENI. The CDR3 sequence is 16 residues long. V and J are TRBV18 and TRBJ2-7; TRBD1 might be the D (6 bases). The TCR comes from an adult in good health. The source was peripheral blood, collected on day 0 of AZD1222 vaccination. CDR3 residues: CASSPLQGQSFYEQYF. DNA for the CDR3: TGTGCCAGCTCACCACTCCAGGGGCAATCATTCTACGAGCAGTACTTC.